The 20 T cell receptor beta chains presented below share a single source sample, sequenced in a study of shared clonotypes between healthy human individuals. Using immunoSEQ multiplex PCR, the repertoire was profiled, and TCRdb retains in-frame clones only, with some absent. The sample holds about 1,900,000 clones, roughly 95% seen once. Naive CD8 cells lacked CD45RO, underwent positive selection for CCR7 and left out terminally differentiated effector memory CD45RA+ cells. The sample was naive CD8+ T cells sorted from blood. The source of these receptors is a man between 18 and 35 years old in good health.

J is TRBJ2-1 and V is TRBV27, with D possibly matching TRBD1 (6 bases). Looked up from germline, CDR1 is MNHEY and CDR2 is SMNVEV (reference sequence). V shed 6 bases and J shed 2 bases, with 17 bases lying between them. The CDR3 is 16 amino acids. DNA for the CDR3: TGTGCCAGCAGAGTTGGGGGACATCTTACCTACAATGAGCAGTTCTTC. Amino acid sequence: CASRVGGHLTYNEQFF.

The chain couples TRBV7-6 to TRBJ2-1, with D maybe TRBD2 (7 bases). The V and J ends lost 0 bases and 11 bases respectively, with 14 bases between them. This CDR3 region has 14 residues. The germline gives CDR1 SGHVS, CDR2 FNYEAQ. The CDR3 reads CASSLAGGADQQFF. As DNA, the CDR3 is TGTGCCAGCAGCTTAGCAGGGGGGGCGGATCAGCAGTTCTTC.

This clone was counted once. The chain combines TRBV9 with TRBJ2-6, with unresolved D. From germline, CDR1 is SGDLS and CDR2 YYNGEE. Trimming cost V 3 bases and J 0 bases, with 13 bases left between them. The CDR3 consists of 17 residues. The CDR3 region is CASSDDPSSSGANVLTF. CDR3 sequence (DNA): TGTGCCAGCAGCGATGATCCGTCCAGCTCTGGGGCCAACGTCCTGACTTTC.

The rearrangement uses TRBV13 and TRBJ1-4; D call uncertain. This CDR3 has 14 amino acids. Trimming cost V 5 bases and J 8 bases, with 15 bases left between them. Germline lookup yields CDR1 PRHDT and CDR2 FYEKMQ (reference sequence). The CDR3 loop is CASSPPEGREKLFF. CDR3 DNA: TGTGCCAGCAGCCCCCCAGAGGGCAGGGAAAAACTGTTTTTT.

The V call is TRBV6-1, the J call TRBJ2-2; 8 bases are shared with TRBD1. The V segment lost 2 bases and the J segment 0 bases; nucleotides outside the gene matches: 5. Germline values: CDR1 MNHNS, CDR2 SASEGT. This CDR3 contains 17 residues. As DNA, the CDR3 is TGTGCCAGCAGTGAATACCCGGGACAGGCGAACACCGGGGAGCTGTTTTTT. This translates into CASSEYPGQANTGELFF.

The gene calls are TRBV28 and TRBJ2-1, with TRBD2 as a possible D gene (5 bases). Germline V gives CDR1 MDHEN, CDR2 SYDVKM. This CDR3 has 17 amino acids. V was trimmed by 3 bases and J by 0 bases, leaving 15 bases between them. CDR3 protein: CASSFPSEADSYNEQFF. In DNA, the CDR3 is TGTGCCAGCAGTTTCCCTTCGGAGGCAGACTCCTACAATGAGCAGTTCTTC.

The J gene is TRBJ2-1, the V gene TRBV6-1, with D hard to call. The length of the CDR3 is 15 residues. The V gene's germline CDR1 is MNHNS and CDR2 SASEGT. V was shortened by 4 bases and J by 0 bases, with 10 bases between the two germline ends. The CDR3 reads CASSGLPSSYNEQFF. In nucleotides, the CDR3 is TGTGCCAGCAGTGGGCTTCCGAGCTCCTACAATGAGCAGTTCTTC.

About this clone itself: This sample includes further DNA sequences coding for the same CDR3. This rearrangement joins TRBV5-6 to TRBJ2-7; D call uncertain. Trimming removed 3 bases from V and 0 bases from J, with 7 bases in between. CDR1 and CDR2 (germline): SGHDT, YYEEEE. There are 13 residues in the CDR3. The DNA of the CDR3 is TGTGCCAGCAGCTCGACACTCTCCTACGAGCAGTACTTC. Encoded protein: CASSSTLSYEQYF.

The V gene is TRBV30, the J gene TRBJ2-1; D is undetermined. This CDR3 is 11 amino acids long. Deletions cut 0 bases from V and 9 bases from J, with 6 bases between. Germline CDR1 reads GTSNPN; CDR2 reads SVGIG (reference sequence). In DNA form, the CDR3 reads TGTGCCTGGAGTGTAACCTCTGAGCAGTTCTTC. Translation: CAWSVTSEQFF.

Only one count was recorded for this clone. This chain uses TRBV5-1 with TRBJ2-7; D gene uncertain. The V gene's germline CDR1 is SGHRS and CDR2 YFSETQ. This CDR3 has 13 residues. V lost 4 bases and J lost 0, with 8 bases in between. CDR3 sequence reads: CASSTASSYEQYF. The CDR3 region has the DNA TGCGCCAGCAGCACCGCGAGCTCCTACGAGCAGTACTTC.

This sequence joins TRBV19 and TRBJ2-1, with D tentatively TRBD2 (5 bases). Germline loops: CDR1 LNHDA, CDR2 SQIVND (reference sequence). V lost 5 bases and J lost 9, with 14 bases in between. The CDR3 consists of 13 residues. The DNA for the CDR3 is TGTGCCAGTAGTCCCGTGACGGCGGGTGAGCAGTTCTTC. Its protein is CASSPVTAGEQFF.

This clone was picked up one time. V is TRBV4-1 and J is TRBJ2-1; 8 nucleotides agree with TRBD2. Germline assignment: CDR1 MGHRA and CDR2 YSYEKL. This CDR3 contains 17 residues. V lost 4 bases to trimming and J lost 4 bases; unmatched junction nucleotides: 12. CDR3 residues: CASSLQPAGDLYNEQFF. CDR3 in DNA: TGCGCCAGCAGCCTCCAACCAGCGGGGGATCTTTACAATGAGCAGTTCTTC.

The rearrangement links TRBV12-5 to TRBJ1-2; 7 nucleotides align to TRBD1. From germline, CDR1 is LGHNT and CDR2 FRNRAP. There are 13 residues in the CDR3. Trimming removed 7 bases from V and 3 bases from J; junction bases left unmatched: 5. CDR3 residues: CASDSTGYYGYTF. CDR3 in DNA: TGTGCTAGTGACTCGACAGGGTACTATGGCTACACCTTC. Looking up the rest from reference TRBV12-5 and TRBJ1-2 gives the full variable domain: DARVTQTPRHKVTEMGQEVTMRCQPILGHNTVFWYRQTMMQGLELLAYFRNRAPLDDSGMPKDRFSAEMPDATLATLKIQPSEPRDSAVYFCASDSTGYYGYTFGSGTRLTVV.

The chain links TRBV6-5 to TRBJ2-1, with D uncertain. The CDR3 consists of 13 residues. Germline assignment: CDR1 MNHEY and CDR2 SVGAGI. Trimming removed 0 bases at V and 6 bases at J, with 6 bases between. In DNA, the CDR3 is TGTGCCAGCAGTTACTCGCCGCTCAATGAGCAGTTCTTC. Protein: CASSYSPLNEQFF.

The chain couples TRBV4-1 to TRBJ2-1; D gene unclear. The CDR3 is 14 amino acids. V shed 1 base and J shed 3 bases, with 7 bases lying between them. In germline, CDR1 is MGHRA, CDR2 YSYEKL. CDR3 sequence reads: CASSQAVGYNEQFF. DNA of the CDR3: TGCGCCAGCAGCCAAGCCGTAGGCTACAATGAGCAGTTCTTC.

Remarks on this clone: Other DNA sequences in the sample encode the same CDR3. V usage is TRBV10-2 and J usage is TRBJ1-1; D unresolved. The V gene's germline CDR1 is WSHSY and CDR2 SAAADI. V lost 2 bases and J 5 bases, leaving 6 bases between the germline ends. The CDR3 is made up of 12 amino acids. This CDR3 reads CASSEGVTEAFF. The CDR3 DNA reads TGCGCCAGCAGTGAGGGGGTGACTGAAGCTTTCTTT.

The rearrangement uses TRBV6-1 and TRBJ2-3; D is unclear. The length of the CDR3 is 15 residues. Trimming left V 2 bases short and J 0 bases short, with 9 bases between. Germline CDR1 MNHNS, CDR2 SASEGT. The CDR3 DNA follows: TGTGCCAGCAGTGAAATGATAGCTAGCACAGATACGCAGTATTTT. Translating gives CASSEMIASTDTQYF.

CDR3 DNA sequence: TGTGCCAGCAGCTTGGAGGGGAACGGCGATTTTTTAGCCAAAAACATTCAGTACTTC. Translation: CASSLEGNGDFLAKNIQYF. The chain links TRBV5-8 to TRBJ2-4, with D tentatively TRBD1 (5 bases). CDR1 is SGHTS and CDR2 is YDEGEE in the germline V gene. CDR3 length equals 19 residues. The V end was cut by 0 bases, the J end by 0 bases, with 19 bases between.

The rearrangement joins TRBV7-3 to TRBJ2-3, with TRBD2 identical over 15 bases. With V trimmed by 8 bases and J by 2 bases, 11 bases remained unmatched. The CDR3 spans 18 residues. Germline assignment: CDR1 SGHTA and CDR2 FQGTGA. The CDR3 DNA is TGTGCCAGCTCCCTAACCGGGACTAGCGGGGGGATCACAGATACGCAGTATTTT. Translating gives CASSLTGTSGGITDTQYF.

The V gene is TRBV10-3, the J gene TRBJ1-1; D unclear. Between the trimmed V and J ends, which lost 3 bases and 4 bases, there was a span of 15 bases. Germline V gene sequence: CDR1 ENHRY, CDR2 SYGVKD. CDR3 size: 15 residues. The CDR3 nucleotides read TGTGCCATCAGTGAACCGCCCTACGCGGGCACTGAAGCTTTCTTT. Protein: CAISEPPYAGTEAFF.